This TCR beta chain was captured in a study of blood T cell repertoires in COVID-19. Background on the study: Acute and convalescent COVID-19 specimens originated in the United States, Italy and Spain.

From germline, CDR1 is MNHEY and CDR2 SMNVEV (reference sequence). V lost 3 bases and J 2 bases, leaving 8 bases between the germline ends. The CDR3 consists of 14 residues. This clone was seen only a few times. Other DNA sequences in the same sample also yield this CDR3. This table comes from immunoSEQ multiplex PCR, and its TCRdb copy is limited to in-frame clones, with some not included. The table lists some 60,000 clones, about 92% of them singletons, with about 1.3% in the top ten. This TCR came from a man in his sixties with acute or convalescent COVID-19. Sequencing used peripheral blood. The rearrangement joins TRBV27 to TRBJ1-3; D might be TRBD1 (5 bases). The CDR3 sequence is CASSLGRAGNTIYF. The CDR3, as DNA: TGTGCCAGCAGTTTGGGCAGGGCTGGAAACACCATATATTTT.